Listed below are T cell receptor beta chains from one sample, sequenced in a study of T cell repertoires in cytomegalovirus infection. Using its own MiXCR run on the reads, TCRdb lists one record per CDR3 protein. The sample includes around 900,000 distinct CDR3 sequences, under 40% of them seen just once. The antigens for these receptors are not known. The sequenced sample was cultured CD8+ T cells from PBMCs, obtained from culture after CMV antigen stimulation. These receptor sequences come from a human donor in good health (CMV status not recorded). Some clones in this sample may be carry-over from other donors' samples. CDR3s include the opening cysteine and the closing phenylalanine or tryptophan. The D gene is left open where the match is weak. Clone size is not always given. Where it is, it says once, few, many or a class for expanded clones.

V	J	D	size	DNA	CDR3
TRBV6-1	TRBJ2-2	-	-	TGTGCCAGCAGTGAAGGTCGGAACACCGGGGAGCTGTTTTTT	CASSEGRNTGELFF
TRBV23-1	TRBJ2-4	-	-	TGCGCCAGCAGCCACCCTATAAGGCAGGGGAGAGGGCTTCGTGCCAAAAACATTCAGTACTTC	CASSHPIRQGRGLRAKNIQYF
TRBV6-5	TRBJ1-1	-	-	TGTGCCAGCAGCCTCACGGGGGCAGTTCTTTTCAACACTGAAGCTTTCTTT	CASSLTGAVLFNTEAFF
TRBV7-8	TRBJ1-6	-	few	TGTGCCAGCAGCTTAAGGGAGTCCTCCTATAATTCACCCCTCCACTTT	CASSLRESSYNSPLHF
TRBV6-1	TRBJ2-7	TRBD2	-	TGTGCCAGCACTAGACTAGCGGGGGGCCTGTTCGAGCAGTACTTC	CASTRLAGGLFEQYF
TRBV27	TRBJ1-1	TRBD1	few	TGTGCCAGCAGTTTATTACTGACAGGGCGGAACACTGAAGCTTTCTTT	CASSLLLTGRNTEAFF
TRBV27	TRBJ2-1	TRBD1	-	TGTGCCAGCAGCTCTTTCCCCCCCGGGACAGCTAACAATGAGCAGTTCTTC	CASSSFPPGTANNEQFF
TRBV27	TRBJ2-1	TRBD2	-	TGTGCCAGCAGTTTAATGAGCGGGGGGGCATATGAGCAGTTCTTC	CASSLMSGGAYEQFF
TRBV7-7	TRBJ2-7	TRBD1	few	TGTGCTAGCAGCGGTACGCGACAGGGCGAGTGGAATACTTTAAGGAACGAGCAGTACTTC	CASSGTRQGEWNTLRNEQYF
TRBV29-1	TRBJ2-3	-	-	TGCAGCGCTACCGACAGGTTTAGCACAGATACGCAGTATTTT	CSATDRFSTDTQYF
TRBV12-5	TRBJ2-1	-	-	TGTGCTAGTGGTCTAGGTAGGGGTGAGCAGTTCTTC	CASGLGRGEQFF
TRBV4-3	TRBJ2-1	-	-	TGCGCCAGCAACGGCCACAATGAGCAGTTCTTC	CASNGHNEQFF
TRBV6-2/TRBV6-3	TRBJ2-5	-	-	TGTGCCAGCAGTACTACAGGGTCCGAAGAGACCCAGTACTTC	CASSTTGSEETQYF